This TCR beta chain derives from a study of Ad26.COV2.S vaccination and SARS-CoV-2 variants (dated by TCRdb to about 2021). For the study in its entirety: Vaccine-arm donors came from COV1001, a multicentre, randomized, double-blind, placebo-controlled phase I-IIa trial of Ad26.COV2.S in healthy adults. Ad26.COV2.S was given intramuscularly at 5x10^10 or 1x10^11 viral particles, as a single shot or as two shots 56 days apart. TCRbeta repertoire sequencing was used to assess the specificity and breadth of SARS-CoV-2-reactive T cell receptors after Ad26.COV2.S vaccination. A total of about 30 samples were included in the TCR-sequenced set, comprising approximately 20 Ad26.COV2.S vaccine recipients, 5 placebo recipients and 8 SARS-CoV-2 convalescent individuals. Participants in the trial were split at random into five groups of five each, receiving low-dose or high-dose Ad26.COV2.S once or twice, or else placebo on both occasions. Blinding of investigators to trial group allocation was maintained during experiments and outcome assessment.

The treatment or condition label for this specimen denotes: around 19 received Ad26.COV2.S at low or high dose, single or two shots; about 5 received placebo; per-sample allocation not given. For vaccine and placebo recipients, repertoires were sequenced using samples collected on day 63 after the first injection. Between 29 July and 7 August 2020, Cohort 1b enrolled about two dozen adults aged 18-55 years at one site in Boston, USA. Ad26.COV2.S consisted of a replication-incompetent adenovirus type 26 vector by which a prefusion-stabilized SARS-CoV-2 spike protein from the original Wuhan strain was expressed. Worth noting for this clone: Its antigen remains undetermined. The record has no base qualities; no much larger clone is one base away.

Study-level results and caveats: After vaccination, spike-specific CD8+ and CD4+ T cell responses were reported to show substantial breadth. Vaccine and placebo recipients had similar non-spike TCR breadth, a finding consistent with the vaccine containing only spike. The authors noted that the TCR breadth and depth analyses may have underestimated total T cell responses. Compared with placebo recipients, Ad26.COV2.S recipients showed higher spike-specific TCR breadth (P = 0.0014). The study was not powered for comparison of responses between vaccine doses or regimens.

TCRbeta CDR3 regions were sequenced with the immunoSEQ Assay. After extraction, genomic DNA underwent amplification by bias-controlled multiplex PCR, followed by high-throughput sequencing. The paper's data handling went like this. Collapsing and filtering of sequences were performed to quantify the absolute abundance of each unique TCRbeta CDR3 region. T cell fraction was estimated by normalizing TCRbeta template counts to usable DNA, which was measured by amplifying reference genes present in all nucleated cells. Repertoire TCRs were annotated as SARS-CoV-2-specific by exact matching of V gene, CDR3 amino acid sequence and J gene to a known reactive TCR set. MIRA supplied the reference SARS-CoV-2 TCR set, which was filtered for enrichment in COVID-19-positive ImmuneCODE repertoires so that public or cross-reactive TCRs were removed. Based on the MIRA antigens, annotated TCRs were further analysed at the level of specific ORF or position within ORF. Breadth was defined as annotated unique rearrangements over total unique productive rearrangements; depth was the summed frequency of those rearrangements. Two-sided Wilcoxon rank-sum tests were applied when comparing TCR breadth between groups. Not all clones reach the TCRdb copy of this immuneACCESS table, which keeps in-frame sequences only. Checked studies attribute under half of the gap to unresolved V genes and leave the rest unexplained. V and J calls and clone size are as listed in that table; D and trimming were resolved from the DNA. The sample contains 240,000 or so clones, 85% to 90% of them found a single time. The leading ten clones occupy approximately 11% of the sample.

The germline V gene (reference sequence) supplies CDR1 SGHNT and CDR2 YYREEE. The cysteine opens and the phenylalanine closes a CDR3 of 14 amino acids. The entry retains the CDR3 DNA only, 42 bases that are in frame from base 1. V loses 3 bases of germline sequence and J loses 4 bases, and the interval between the two ends is 11 bases. The rearrangement combines TRBV5-4 with TRBJ2-1, and possibly TRBD2, on 5 matching bases. The sample was peripheral blood, taken in a trial of Ad26.COV2.S vaccine versus placebo. This clonotype was obtained from a person aged 18-60 years who received the Ad26.COV2.S COVID-19 vaccine or a placebo. At the DNA level, the sequence is TGTGCCAGCAGCTCAGCCGGGATTTACAATGAGCAGTTCTTC. The encoded protein is CASSSAGIYNEQFF. Full variable domain (CDR3 extended with the reference TRBV5-4 and TRBJ2-1 proteins): ETGVTQSPTHLIKTRGQQVTLRCSSQSGHNTVSWYQQALGQGPQFIFQYYREEENGRGNFPPRFSGLQFPNYSSELNVNALELDDSALYLCASSSAGIYNEQFFGPGTRLTVL.